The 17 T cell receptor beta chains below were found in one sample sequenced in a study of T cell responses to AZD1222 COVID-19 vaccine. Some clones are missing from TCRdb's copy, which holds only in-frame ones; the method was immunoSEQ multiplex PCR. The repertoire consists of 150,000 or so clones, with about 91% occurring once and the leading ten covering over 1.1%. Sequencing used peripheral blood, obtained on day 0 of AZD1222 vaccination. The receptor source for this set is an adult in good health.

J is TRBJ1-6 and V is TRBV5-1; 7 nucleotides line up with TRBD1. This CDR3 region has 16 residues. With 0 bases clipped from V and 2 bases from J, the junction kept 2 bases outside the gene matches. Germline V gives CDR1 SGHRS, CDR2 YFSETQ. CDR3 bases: TGCGCCAGCAGCTTGGTAGGGACAGCCTATAATTCACCCCTCCACTTT. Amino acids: CASSLVGTAYNSPLHF.

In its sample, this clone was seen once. CDR3 in amino acids: CASSSGPREQYF. The CDR3 nucleotides read TGTGCCAGCAGTTCCGGGCCAAGGGAGCAGTACTTC. The chain has TRBV28 and TRBJ2-7; D remains ambiguous. The CDR3 loop spans 12 amino acids. Between the trimmed V and J ends, which lost 4 bases and 7 bases, there was a span of 11 bases. Germline V CDR1 and CDR2: MDHEN, SYDVKM.

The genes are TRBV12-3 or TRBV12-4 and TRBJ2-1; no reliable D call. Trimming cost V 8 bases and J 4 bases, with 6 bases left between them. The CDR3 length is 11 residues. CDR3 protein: CASGWYNEQFF. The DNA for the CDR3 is TGTGCCAGCGGATGGTACAATGAGCAGTTCTTC.

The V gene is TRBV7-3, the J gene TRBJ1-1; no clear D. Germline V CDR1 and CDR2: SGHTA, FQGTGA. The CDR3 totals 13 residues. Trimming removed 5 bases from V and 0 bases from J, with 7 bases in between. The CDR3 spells CASSPSMNTEAFF. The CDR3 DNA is TGTGCCAGCAGCCCGAGCATGAACACTGAAGCTTTCTTT.

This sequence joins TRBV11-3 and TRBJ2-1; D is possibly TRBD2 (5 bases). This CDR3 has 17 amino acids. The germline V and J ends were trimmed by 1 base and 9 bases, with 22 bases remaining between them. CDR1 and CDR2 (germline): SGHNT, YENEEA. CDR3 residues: CASSLGSGTLGRAEQFF. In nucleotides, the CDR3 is TGTGCCAGCAGCTTAGGGTCGGGAACCCTTGGCAGAGCTGAGCAGTTCTTC. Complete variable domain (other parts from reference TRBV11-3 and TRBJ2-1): EAGVVQSPRYKIIEKKQPVAFWCNPISGHNTLYWYLQNLGQGPELLIRYENEEAVDDSQLPKDRFSAERLKGVDSTLKIQPAELGDSAVYLCASSLGSGTLGRAEQFFGPGTRLTVL.

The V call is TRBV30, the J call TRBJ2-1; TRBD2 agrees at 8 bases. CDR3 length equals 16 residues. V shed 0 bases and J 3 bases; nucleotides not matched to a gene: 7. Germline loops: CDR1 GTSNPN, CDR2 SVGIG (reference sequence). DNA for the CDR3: TGTGCCTGGAGTGTACGAACTAGCGGACTCTACAATGAGCAGTTCTTC. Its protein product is CAWSVRTSGLYNEQFF.

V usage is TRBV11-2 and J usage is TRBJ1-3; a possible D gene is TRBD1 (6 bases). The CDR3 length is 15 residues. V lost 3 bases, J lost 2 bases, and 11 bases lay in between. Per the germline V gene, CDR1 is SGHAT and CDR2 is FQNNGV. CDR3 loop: CASSLFGGAGNTIYF. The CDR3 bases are TGTGCCAGCAGCTTGTTCGGGGGCGCTGGAAACACCATATATTTT.

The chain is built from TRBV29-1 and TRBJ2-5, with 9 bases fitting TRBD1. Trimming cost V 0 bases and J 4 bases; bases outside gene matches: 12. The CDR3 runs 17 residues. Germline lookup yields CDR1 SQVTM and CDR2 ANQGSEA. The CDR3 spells CSVEDLGGQGIGETQYF. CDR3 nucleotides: TGCAGCGTTGAAGATCTTGGGGGACAGGGCATAGGAGAGACCCAGTACTTC.

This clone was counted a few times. DNA for the CDR3: TGTGCCAGCAGCCAAGATCTTCTCGAATTAAATGAGCAGTTCTTC. Its protein is CASSQDLLELNEQFF. The J gene is TRBJ2-1, the V gene TRBV14; no clear D. CDR1 is SGHDN and CDR2 is FVKESK in the germline V gene. The CDR3 sequence is 15 residues long. Trimming cost V 0 bases and J 7 bases, with 13 bases left between them. The variable domain in full, with the rest retrieved from reference TRBV14 and TRBJ2-1, is EAGVTQFPSHSVIEKGQTVTLRCDPISGHDNLYWYRRVMGKEIKFLLHFVKESKQDESGMPNNRFLAERTGGTYSTLKVQPAELEDSGVYFCASSQDLLELNEQFFGPGTRLTVL.

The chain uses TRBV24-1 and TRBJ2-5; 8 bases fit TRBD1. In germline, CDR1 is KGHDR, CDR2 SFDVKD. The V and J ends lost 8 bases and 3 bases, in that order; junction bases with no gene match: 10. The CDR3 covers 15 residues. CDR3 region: CATTITETGEETQYF. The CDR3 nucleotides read TGTGCCACCACCATTACTGAGACAGGGGAAGAGACCCAGTACTTC.

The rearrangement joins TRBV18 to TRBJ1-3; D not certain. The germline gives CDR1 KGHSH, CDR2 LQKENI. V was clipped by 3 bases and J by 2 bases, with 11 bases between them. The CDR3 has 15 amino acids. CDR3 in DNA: TGTGCCAGCTCACCCTTCGTCTCAACTGGAAACACCATATATTTT. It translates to CASSPFVSTGNTIYF. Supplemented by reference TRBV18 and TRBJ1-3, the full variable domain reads NAGVMQNPRHLVRRRGQEARLRCSPMKGHSHVYWYRQLPEEGLKFMVYLQKENIIDESGMPKERFSAEFPKEGPSILRIQQVVRGDSAAYFCASSPFVSTGNTIYFGEGSWLTVV.

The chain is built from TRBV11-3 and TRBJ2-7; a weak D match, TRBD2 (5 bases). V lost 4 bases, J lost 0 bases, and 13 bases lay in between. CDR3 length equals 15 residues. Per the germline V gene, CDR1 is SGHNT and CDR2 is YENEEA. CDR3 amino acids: CASSSLTGSSYEQYF. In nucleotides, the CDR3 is TGTGCCAGCAGCTCCCTGACGGGAAGCTCCTACGAGCAGTACTTC.

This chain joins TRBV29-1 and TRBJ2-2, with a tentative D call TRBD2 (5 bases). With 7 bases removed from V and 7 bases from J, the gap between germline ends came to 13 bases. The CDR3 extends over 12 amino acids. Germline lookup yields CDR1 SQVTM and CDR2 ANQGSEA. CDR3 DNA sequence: TGCAGCGCCGGACGCCGGGGCGGGGAGCTGTTTTTT. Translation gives CSAGRRGGELFF.

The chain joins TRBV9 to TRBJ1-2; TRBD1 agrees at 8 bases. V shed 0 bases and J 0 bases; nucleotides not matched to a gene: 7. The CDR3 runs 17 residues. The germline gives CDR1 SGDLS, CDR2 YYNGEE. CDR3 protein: CASSVAWGQEANYGYTF. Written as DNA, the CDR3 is TGTGCCAGCAGCGTAGCTTGGGGACAGGAAGCTAACTATGGCTACACCTTC.

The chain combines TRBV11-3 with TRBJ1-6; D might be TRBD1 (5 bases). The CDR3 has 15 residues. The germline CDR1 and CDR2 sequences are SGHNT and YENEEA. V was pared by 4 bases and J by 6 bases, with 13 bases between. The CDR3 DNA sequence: TGTGCCAGCAGCTGGGGCCCCGGGTCTAATTCACCCCTCCACTTT. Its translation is CASSWGPGSNSPLHF.

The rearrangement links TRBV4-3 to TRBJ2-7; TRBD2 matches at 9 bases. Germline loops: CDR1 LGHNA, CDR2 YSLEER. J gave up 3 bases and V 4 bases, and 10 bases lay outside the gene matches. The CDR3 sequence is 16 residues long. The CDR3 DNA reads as TGCGCCAGCAGCCTCGAGGCTGGGACTAGCTTCTACGAGCAGTACTTC. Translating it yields CASSLEAGTSFYEQYF.

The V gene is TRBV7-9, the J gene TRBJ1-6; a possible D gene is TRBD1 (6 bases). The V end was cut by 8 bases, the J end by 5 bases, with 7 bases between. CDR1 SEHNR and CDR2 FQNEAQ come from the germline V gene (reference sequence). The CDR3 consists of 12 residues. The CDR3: CASAGDNSPLHF. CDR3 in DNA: TGTGCCAGCGCAGGGGATAATTCACCCCTCCACTTT. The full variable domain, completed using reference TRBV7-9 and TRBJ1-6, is DTGVSQNPRHKITKRGQNVTFRCDPISEHNRLYWYRQTLGQGPEFLTYFQNEAQLEKSRLLSDRFSAERPKGSFSTLEIQRTEQGDSAMYLCASAGDNSPLHFGNGTRLTVT.